This is a list of T cell receptor beta chains from one sample in a study of cytomegalovirus exposure and HLA in healthy donors. Profiling relied on immunoSEQ multiplex PCR, and the TCRdb table lists in-frame clones only, not all of them. This repertoire shows about 140,000 clones, around three quarters found once; its top ten account for about 6.5%. The sequenced material came from PBMCs. The receptors derive from a middle-aged man in good health and CMV-seropositive. Each CDR3 is given with its conserved first and last residue. D genes are given only for firm matches. Not all rows give a size; the values are once, few, many and, for expanded clones, a class.

d_gene: .
v_gene: TRBV7-9
abundance: .
j_gene: TRBJ2-3
CDR3aa: CASSLAREATDTQYF
CDR3nt: TGTGCCAGCAGCTTAGCGAGGGAGGCCACAGATACGCAGTATTTT

d_gene: .
v_gene: TRBV25-1
abundance: few
j_gene: TRBJ1-1
CDR3aa: CASSDPGGASTEAFF
CDR3nt: TGTGCCAGCAGTGACCCCGGGGGGGCTTCGACTGAAGCTTTCTTT

d_gene: .
v_gene: TRBV19
abundance: once
j_gene: TRBJ2-1
CDR3aa: CASSSPRLRREQFF
CDR3nt: TGTGCCAGTAGTTCCCCCCGACTAAGGCGGGAGCAGTTCTTC

d_gene: .
v_gene: TRBV19
abundance: .
j_gene: TRBJ1-1
CDR3aa: CASSISGNTEAFF
CDR3nt: TGTGCCAGTAGTATTTCGGGGAACACTGAAGCTTTCTTT

d_gene: .
v_gene: TRBV19
abundance: few
j_gene: TRBJ2-7
CDR3aa: CASSISETYEQYF
CDR3nt: TGTGCCAGTAGTATATCAGAAACCTACGAGCAGTACTTC

d_gene: TRBD1
v_gene: TRBV5-1
abundance: .
j_gene: TRBJ1-4
CDR3aa: CASSWGQGGEKLFF
CDR3nt: TGCGCCAGCAGCTGGGGACAGGGTGGCGAAAAACTGTTTTTT

d_gene: .
v_gene: TRBV7-2
abundance: .
j_gene: TRBJ1-5
CDR3aa: CASSRQVAQPQHF
CDR3nt: TGTGCCAGCAGCCGACAGGTGGCACAGCCCCAGCATTTT

d_gene: TRBD1
v_gene: TRBV28
abundance: once
j_gene: TRBJ1-2
CDR3aa: CASSTGGHYGYTF
CDR3nt: TGTGCCAGCAGTACAGGGGGTCACTATGGCTACACCTTC

d_gene: .
v_gene: TRBV29-1
abundance: .
j_gene: TRBJ1-1
CDR3aa: CSVSSAGTEAFF
CDR3nt: TGCAGCGTTTCGTCGGCGGGCACTGAAGCTTTCTTT

d_gene: TRBD2
v_gene: TRBV27
abundance: .
j_gene: TRBJ2-3
CDR3aa: CASSPGGLAGGPFTDTQYF
CDR3nt: TGTGCCAGCAGCCCGGGGGGACTAGCGGGAGGACCCTTCACAGATACGCAGTATTTT

d_gene: TRBD1
v_gene: TRBV4-1
abundance: .
j_gene: TRBJ1-5
CDR3aa: CASSLWPTGFVMGNQPQHF
CDR3nt: TGCGCCAGCAGCCTCTGGCCGACAGGGTTCGTTATGGGCAATCAGCCCCAGCATTTT

d_gene: TRBD1
v_gene: TRBV9
abundance: .
j_gene: TRBJ2-5
CDR3aa: CASSPSPPGTGETQYF
CDR3nt: TGTGCCAGCAGCCCTTCCCCCCCCGGGACAGGGGAGACCCAGTACTTC

d_gene: .
v_gene: TRBV7-9
abundance: .
j_gene: TRBJ1-2
CDR3aa: CASSSERQGDGYTF
CDR3nt: TGTGCCAGCAGCTCGGAGCGCCAGGGTGATGGCTACACCTTC

d_gene: TRBD1
v_gene: TRBV10-3
abundance: once
j_gene: TRBJ2-5
CDR3aa: CAISGQGQETQYF
CDR3nt: TGTGCCATCAGCGGACAGGGGCAAGAGACCCAGTACTTC

d_gene: .
v_gene: TRBV5-4
abundance: .
j_gene: TRBJ2-5
CDR3aa: CASSLMGSQFQETQYF
CDR3nt: TGTGCCAGCAGCTTGATGGGGAGCCAGTTCCAAGAGACCCAGTACTTC

d_gene: TRBD1
v_gene: TRBV19
abundance: .
j_gene: TRBJ1-6
CDR3aa: CASSTRQGAFSPLHF
CDR3nt: TGTGCCAGTAGTACCCGACAGGGGGCTTTCTCACCCCTCCACTTT

d_gene: .
v_gene: TRBV27
abundance: .
j_gene: TRBJ2-2
CDR3aa: CASKWGSTATNTGELFF
CDR3nt: TGTGCCAGCAAATGGGGTTCGACAGCGACGAACACCGGGGAGCTGTTTTTT

d_gene: TRBD1
v_gene: TRBV4-1
abundance: few
j_gene: TRBJ1-2
CDR3aa: CASSQNPLQGFDYGYTF
CDR3nt: TGCGCCAGCAGCCAGAATCCGTTACAGGGGTTTGACTATGGCTACACCTTC

d_gene: TRBD2
v_gene: TRBV16
abundance: .
j_gene: TRBJ2-7
CDR3aa: CASSQPTSEPYEQYF
CDR3nt: TGTGCCAGCAGCCAACCCACTAGCGAACCCTACGAGCAGTACTTC

d_gene: .
v_gene: TRBV4-2
abundance: few
j_gene: TRBJ1-1
CDR3aa: CASSQGGGGNTEAFF
CDR3nt: TGTGCCAGCAGCCAGGGAGGTGGGGGGAACACTGAAGCTTTCTTT

d_gene: .
v_gene: TRBV28
abundance: .
j_gene: TRBJ1-1
CDR3aa: CASSLPGLGTEAFF
CDR3nt: TGTGCCAGCAGTTTACCAGGGTTGGGCACTGAAGCTTTCTTT

d_gene: TRBD1
v_gene: TRBV9
abundance: .
j_gene: TRBJ1-1
CDR3aa: CASSEGQGRNRNTEAFF
CDR3nt: TGTGCCAGCAGCGAAGGACAGGGACGAAATCGGAACACTGAAGCTTTCTTT

d_gene: .
v_gene: TRBV6-5
abundance: .
j_gene: TRBJ1-6
CDR3aa: CASSYGLNRLNSPLHF
CDR3nt: TGTGCCAGCAGTTACGGTTTAAACAGGTTGAATTCACCCCTCCACTTT

d_gene: .
v_gene: TRBV5-1
abundance: .
j_gene: TRBJ1-1
CDR3aa: CASSSGPSGYEAFF
CDR3nt: TGCGCCAGCAGCTCGGGCCCATCGGGGTATGAAGCTTTCTTT

d_gene: .
v_gene: TRBV6-1
abundance: .
j_gene: TRBJ1-3
CDR3aa: CASRDPGYSGNTIYF
CDR3nt: TGTGCCAGCAGAGACCCCGGGTACTCTGGAAACACCATATATTTT

d_gene: TRBD1
v_gene: TRBV18
abundance: few
j_gene: TRBJ2-5
CDR3aa: CASSPRTGSDQETQYF
CDR3nt: TGTGCCAGCTCACCAAGGACAGGGTCAGACCAAGAGACCCAGTACTTC

d_gene: .
v_gene: TRBV7-9
abundance: .
j_gene: TRBJ1-2
CDR3aa: CASSLVAGSMNGYTF
CDR3nt: TGTGCCAGCAGCTTAGTGGCGGGTTCGATGAATGGCTACACCTTC

d_gene: .
v_gene: TRBV10-1
abundance: .
j_gene: TRBJ1-5
CDR3aa: CASSAGDQPQHF
CDR3nt: TGCGCCAGCAGTGCAGGGGATCAGCCCCAGCATTTT

d_gene: .
v_gene: TRBV30
abundance: .
j_gene: TRBJ1-1
CDR3aa: CAWSVRDNAFINTEAFF
CDR3nt: TGTGCCTGGAGTGTAAGGGACAACGCCTTTATAAACACTGAAGCTTTCTTT

d_gene: .
v_gene: TRBV28
abundance: .
j_gene: TRBJ1-3
CDR3aa: CASTTLGVSGNTIYF
CDR3nt: TGTGCCAGCACCACCCTGGGAGTCTCTGGAAACACCATATATTTT

d_gene: TRBD1
v_gene: TRBV5-4
abundance: .
j_gene: TRBJ2-1
CDR3aa: CASRLPGQGRFDEQFF
CDR3nt: TGTGCCAGCAGATTACCGGGACAGGGGCGCTTCGATGAGCAGTTCTTC

d_gene: TRBD1
v_gene: TRBV7-8
abundance: .
j_gene: TRBJ1-2
CDR3aa: CASSSSDRDPEDYGYTF
CDR3nt: TGTGCCAGCAGCTCATCCGACAGGGACCCCGAGGACTATGGCTACACCTTC

d_gene: .
v_gene: TRBV5-1
abundance: .
j_gene: TRBJ2-5
CDR3aa: CASSLTAGVETQYF
CDR3nt: TGCGCCAGCAGCTTAACCGCAGGGGTAGAGACCCAGTACTTC

d_gene: .
v_gene: TRBV12-5
abundance: .
j_gene: TRBJ2-6
CDR3aa: CASGLGSSGANVLTF
CDR3nt: TGTGCTAGTGGTTTGGGTAGCTCTGGGGCCAACGTCCTGACTTTC

d_gene: .
v_gene: TRBV5-1
abundance: .
j_gene: TRBJ2-1
CDR3aa: CASSLAGSGGMDEQFF
CDR3nt: TGCGCCAGCAGCTTGGCGGGTAGCGGAGGGATGGATGAGCAGTTCTTC

d_gene: .
v_gene: TRBV6-1
abundance: .
j_gene: TRBJ2-3
CDR3aa: CASRVTVTDTQYF
CDR3nt: TGTGCCAGCAGGGTGACAGTCACAGATACGCAGTATTTT

d_gene: .
v_gene: TRBV6-1
abundance: .
j_gene: TRBJ1-5
CDR3aa: CASSEQYSNQPQHF
CDR3nt: TGTGCCAGCAGTGAACAGTATAGCAATCAGCCCCAGCATTTT

d_gene: TRBD2
v_gene: TRBV10-3
abundance: .
j_gene: TRBJ2-3
CDR3aa: CAISESTSKGLAGPDTQYF
CDR3nt: TGTGCCATCAGTGAGTCGACTAGTAAGGGACTAGCGGGACCAGATACGCAGTATTTT

d_gene: .
v_gene: TRBV7-9
abundance: .
j_gene: TRBJ2-7
CDR3aa: CASSLRSGANEQYF
CDR3nt: TGTGCCAGCAGCTTACGTAGTGGGGCCAACGAGCAGTACTTC

d_gene: .
v_gene: TRBV5-6
abundance: .
j_gene: TRBJ2-1
CDR3aa: CASSPRGYNEQFF
CDR3nt: TGTGCCAGCAGCCCTAGAGGCTACAATGAGCAGTTCTTC

d_gene: .
v_gene: TRBV28
abundance: .
j_gene: TRBJ2-6
CDR3aa: CASSGHSGANVLTF
CDR3nt: TGTGCCAGCAGTGGGCACTCTGGGGCCAACGTCCTGACTTTC

d_gene: TRBD1
v_gene: TRBV19
abundance: .
j_gene: TRBJ1-6
CDR3aa: CASSLKPGQINSPLHF
CDR3nt: TGTGCCAGTAGTTTAAAACCGGGACAGATTAATTCACCCCTCCACTTT

d_gene: TRBD1
v_gene: TRBV6-6
abundance: .
j_gene: TRBJ2-5
CDR3aa: CASSYSAGGEKTQYF
CDR3nt: TGTGCCAGCAGTTACTCCGCAGGGGGCGAAAAGACCCAGTACTTC

d_gene: TRBD2
v_gene: TRBV6-1
abundance: .
j_gene: TRBJ2-3
CDR3aa: CASRHSGDGDTQYF
CDR3nt: TGTGCCAGCAGACATAGCGGGGACGGGGATACGCAGTATTTT

d_gene: TRBD2
v_gene: TRBV28
abundance: .
j_gene: TRBJ2-3
CDR3aa: CASAGGAGPDTQYF
CDR3nt: TGTGCCAGCGCGGGGGGAGCAGGCCCAGATACGCAGTATTTT

d_gene: .
v_gene: TRBV6-1
abundance: .
j_gene: TRBJ2-5
CDR3aa: CASSGGTYQETQYF
CDR3nt: TGTGCCAGCAGTGGCGGGACTTACCAAGAGACCCAGTACTTC

d_gene: TRBD1
v_gene: TRBV19
abundance: .
j_gene: TRBJ2-7
CDR3aa: CASSIGQGDYEQYF
CDR3nt: TGTGCCAGTAGTATAGGACAGGGGGACTACGAGCAGTACTTC

d_gene: TRBD2
v_gene: TRBV5-1
abundance: .
j_gene: TRBJ2-1
CDR3aa: CASSKGTSATTDEQFF
CDR3nt: TGCGCCAGCAGCAAAGGGACTAGCGCCACAACTGATGAGCAGTTCTTC

d_gene: .
v_gene: TRBV19
abundance: .
j_gene: TRBJ2-2
CDR3aa: CASSISGHTGELFF
CDR3nt: TGTGCCAGTAGTATTTCAGGGCACACCGGGGAGCTGTTTTTT

d_gene: TRBD1
v_gene: TRBV7-9
abundance: .
j_gene: TRBJ1-4
CDR3aa: CASSLGGGQGENEKLFF
CDR3nt: TGTGCCAGCAGCTTAGGAGGGGGACAGGGGGAAAATGAAAAACTGTTTTTT

d_gene: TRBD1
v_gene: TRBV13
abundance: .
j_gene: TRBJ1-4
CDR3aa: CASSLGGQGREEKLFF
CDR3nt: TGTGCCAGCAGCTTAGGAGGACAGGGGAGGGAGGAAAAACTGTTTTTT